Presented here are 8 T cell receptor beta chains from one specimen sequenced in a study of identical twins. TCRdb analysed the 5' RACE reads with MiXCR anew, one entry per CDR3 protein. The sample has about 490,000 distinct CDR3 sequences, over 12% seen once. These data were also filed under a second study, of yellow fever vaccine responses in identical twins.

The specimen was CD4+ T cells sorted from blood. These TCRs come from a woman aged 18-30 years in good health.

This sequence joins TRBV5-1 and TRBJ2-1; 8 nucleotides align to TRBD2. V lost 4 bases to trimming and J lost 2 bases; unmatched junction nucleotides: 5. CDR1 and CDR2 (germline): SGHRS, YFSETQ. This CDR3 region has 15 residues. CDR3 nucleotides: TGCGCCAGCAGCCGGGGGGGCCAGACCTACAATGAGCAGTTCTTC. This encodes CASSRGGQTYNEQFF. The variable domain in full, with the rest retrieved from reference TRBV5-1 and TRBJ2-1, is KAGVTQTPRYLIKTRGQQVTLSCSPISGHRSVSWYQQTPGQGLQFLFEYFSETQRNKGNFPGRFSGRQFSNSRSEMNVSTLELGDSALYLCASSRGGQTYNEQFFGPGTRLTVL.

V and J are TRBV7-9 and TRBJ2-3; 10 positions agree with TRBD1. The CDR3 contains 15 residues. Trimming at V came to 5 bases and at J to 3 bases, leaving 5 bases not matched to a gene. The germline gives CDR1 SEHNR, CDR2 FQNEAQ (reference sequence). CDR3 bases: TGTGCCAGCAGCCTAAAGGGACAGGGGACAGATACGCAGTATTTT. As protein: CASSLKGQGTDTQYF.

A few counts support this clonotype. The chain couples TRBV7-9 to TRBJ1-3, with 8 bases lining up with TRBD1. CDR3 length: 16 amino acids. J was trimmed by 0 bases and V by 1 base; bases with no gene match: 2. Germline CDR1 SEHNR, CDR2 FQNEAQ (reference sequence). The CDR3 DNA sequence: TGTGCCAGCAGCTTAGGGACAGGGCTCTCTGGAAACACCATATATTTT. Encoded protein: CASSLGTGLSGNTIYF.

The CDR3 DNA sequence: TGTGCCAGCTCCCGTGGACAGCTGGACTCTGGGGCCAACGTCCTGACTTTC. Translated, it gives CASSRGQLDSGANVLTF. The J gene is TRBJ2-6, the V gene TRBV18, with a weak D call TRBD1 (6 bases). CDR3 length: 17 amino acids. Germline V gene data show CDR1 as KGHSH and CDR2 as LQKENI. Between the trimmed V and J ends, which lost 6 bases and 0 bases, there was a span of 15 bases.

This clonotype was seen a handful of times. The chain carries TRBV15 and TRBJ2-3; D is undetermined. The CDR3 covers 13 residues. Germline V CDR1 and CDR2: LNHNV, YYDKDF (reference sequence). With 3 bases removed from V and 0 bases from J, the gap between germline ends came to 4 bases. The CDR3 loop is CATSRDSTDTQYF. CDR3 nucleotide sequence: TGTGCCACCAGCAGGGACAGCACAGATACGCAGTATTTT. The entire variable domain, with the rest obtained from reference TRBV15 and TRBJ2-3, is as follows: DAMVIQNPRYQVTQFGKPVTLSCSQTLNHNVMYWYQQKSSQAPKLLFHYYDKDFNNEADTPDNFQSRRPNTSFCFLDIRSPGLGDTAMYLCATSRDSTDTQYFGPGTRLTVL.

This clonotype has more than one count but fewer than ten. DNA for the CDR3: TGTGCCAGCAGAGAGACTAGCGGGGTCTCCACAGATACGCAGTATTTT. This translates into CASRETSGVSTDTQYF. The chain employs TRBV6-1 and TRBJ2-3; 11 bases are a match to TRBD2. After removal of 6 bases from V and 2 bases from J, the junction contained 7 bases not matched to a gene. There are 16 residues in the CDR3. From germline, CDR1 is MNHNS and CDR2 SASEGT.

V gene TRBV12-3 or TRBV12-4 combines with J gene TRBJ2-3; 10 bases map to TRBD1. V shed 6 bases and J 5 bases; nucleotides not matched to a gene: 11. The CDR3 has 16 residues. CDR3 in DNA: TGTGCCAGCAGCCTCCGGACAGGGGGTATCGGAGATACGCAGTATTTT. Residues: CASSLRTGGIGDTQYF.

This clonotype came up a few times. The rearrangement links TRBV20-1 to TRBJ2-1, with TRBD2 identical over 9 bases. V lost 3 bases and J lost 7; bases outside the gene matches: 7. In germline, CDR1 is DFQATT, CDR2 SNEGSKA (reference sequence). The CDR3 has 14 residues. The CDR3 region is CSASAGGPVNEQFF. Written as DNA, the CDR3 is TGCAGTGCTAGCGCGGGAGGGCCGGTTAATGAGCAGTTCTTC.